This passage covers 25 T cell receptor beta chains from one sample sequenced in a study of T cell changes during pregnancy in multiple sclerosis. The table came from immunoSEQ multiplex PCR; TCRdb's copy has only in-frame clones and leaves some out. This sample has some 10,000 clones, with more than 80% found just once. The sequences come from CD8+ T cells from peripheral blood mononuclear cells, collected in the third trimester of pregnancy. The receptor set was obtained from a female donor in good health, enrolled as a control in a pregnancy study.

This clone occurred a few times. This chain links TRBV2 with TRBJ2-7, with 9 bases identical to TRBD2. V shed 6 bases, J shed 2 bases, and the junction held 11 bases outside the gene matches. The CDR3 length is 16 residues. Germline-derived CDR1 and CDR2 are SNHLY and FYNNEI. The CDR3 DNA is TGTGCCAGCAGGAGTCCCAGCGGGAGGACGACCTACGAGCAGTACTTC. This encodes CASRSPSGRTTYEQYF.

The V gene is TRBV11-2, the J gene TRBJ1-1; 7 nucleotides match TRBD1. This CDR3 has 14 residues. The trim removed 1 base at V and 1 base at J, leaving 0 bases unmatched. Germline CDR1 reads SGHAT; CDR2 reads FQNNGV. The CDR3 protein is CASSLGQGNTEAFF. The CDR3, as DNA: TGTGCCAGCAGCTTAGGACAGGGGAACACTGAAGCTTTCTTT. Full variable domain (outside the CDR3, taken from reference TRBV11-2 and TRBJ1-1): EAGVAQSPRYKIIEKRQSVAFWCNPISGHATLYWYQQILGQGPKLLIQFQNNGVVDDSQLPKDRFSAERLKGVDSTLKIQPAKLEDSAVYLCASSLGQGNTEAFFGQGTRLTVV.

The rearrangement joins TRBV9 to TRBJ2-1, with D possibly being TRBD1 (6 bases). The CDR3 has 12 residues. CDR1 is SGDLS, CDR2 YYNGEE, per germline. The germline V and J ends were trimmed by 3 bases and 9 bases, with 10 bases remaining between them. CDR3 region: CASSARGSEQFF. The CDR3 nucleotides are TGTGCCAGCAGCGCCAGGGGCAGTGAGCAGTTCTTC.

V is TRBV9 and J is TRBJ2-1, with TRBD1 identical over 8 bases. The trim removed 3 bases at V and 4 bases at J, leaving 6 bases unmatched. Looked up from germline, CDR1 is SGDLS and CDR2 is YYNGEE. This CDR3 comprises 15 residues. The CDR3 sequence is CASSEGRQGYNEQFF. The CDR3 bases are TGTGCCAGCAGCGAAGGCAGACAGGGGTACAATGAGCAGTTCTTC.

The chain combines TRBV7-6 with TRBJ1-1, with 8 bases identical to TRBD1. The germline V gene has CDR1 SGHVS and CDR2 FNYEAQ. The trim removed 1 base at V and 1 base at J, leaving 2 bases unmatched. This CDR3 contains 15 residues. The DNA for the CDR3 is TGTGCCAGCAGCTTAGGGACAGGGACGAACACTGAAGCTTTCTTT. As protein: CASSLGTGTNTEAFF. The full variable domain, rest sourced from reference TRBV7-6 and TRBJ1-1, is GAGVSQSPRYKVTKRGQDVALRCDPISGHVSLYWYRQALGQGPEFLTYFNYEAQQDKSGLPNDRFSAERPEGSISTLTIQRTEQRDSAMYRCASSLGTGTNTEAFFGQGTRLTVV.

The chain recombines TRBV6-4 with TRBJ2-2; 8 positions match TRBD2. Unmatched junction bases numbered 0, after V lost 5 bases and J lost 4 bases. This CDR3 has 13 residues. CDR1 is MRHNA, CDR2 SNTAGT, per germline. The CDR3 region has the DNA TGTGCCAGCAGTAGCGGGAGCACCGGGGAGCTGTTTTTT. Protein sequence: CASSSGSTGELFF.

The V gene is TRBV5-1, the J gene TRBJ1-2; 9 nucleotides match TRBD1. V gave up 4 bases and J gave up 3 bases; unmatched junction bases: 4. CDR3 length equals 14 residues. Germline V gives CDR1 SGHRS, CDR2 YFSETQ. The CDR3 spells CASSSRDRDYGYTF. The CDR3 DNA is TGCGCCAGCAGCAGCCGGGACAGGGACTATGGCTACACCTTC.

The chain is built from TRBV6-6 and TRBJ1-1, with 8 bases identical to TRBD1. Germline V CDR1 and CDR2: MNHNY, SVGAGI (reference sequence). This CDR3 comprises 14 residues. V gave up 3 bases and J gave up 8 bases; unmatched junction bases: 8. The CDR3 loop reads CASSYRTGPPEAFF. DNA for the CDR3: TGTGCCAGCAGTTATCGGACAGGGCCCCCCGAAGCTTTCTTT.

This clone was seen only once. V usage is TRBV6-4 and J usage is TRBJ1-2, with 8 bases matching TRBD1. J lost 4 bases, V lost 8 bases, and 6 bases had no gene match. Germline CDR1 and CDR2: MRHNA and SNTAGT. This CDR3 has 13 amino acids. The DNA for the CDR3 is TGTGCCAGCTCGACAGGGGAGGCCTATGGCTACACCTTC. Translating it yields CASSTGEAYGYTF.

The genes are TRBV19 and TRBJ2-3; 8 bases align to TRBD2. The CDR3 totals 15 residues. The germline gives CDR1 LNHDA, CDR2 SQIVND (reference sequence). After removal of 8 bases from V and 1 base from J, the junction contained 8 bases not matched to a gene. Here the CDR3 DNA reads TGTGCCAGTCGTTCAAGCGGGGGCCGCACAGATACGCAGTATTTT. This encodes CASRSSGGRTDTQYF.

This clone was seen a handful of times. The DNA for the CDR3 is TGTGCCAGCAGTTACGAGAACTCTGGGGCCAACGTCCTGACTTTC. The encoded protein is CASSYENSGANVLTF. The gene calls are TRBV6-5 and TRBJ2-6; no definite D call. The CDR3 totals 15 residues. In germline, CDR1 is MNHEY, CDR2 SVGAGI. Between the trimmed V and J ends, which lost 2 bases and 0 bases, there was a span of 5 bases.

For the CDR3, the DNA is TGTGCCAGCAGCCAAGTACTGCAGGAGGGGACCTACGAGCAGTACTTC. Translation: CASSQVLQEGTYEQYF. The chain has TRBV4-2 and TRBJ2-7, with D perhaps matching TRBD2 (6 bases). Trimming removed 1 base at V and 2 bases at J, with 15 bases between. The CDR3 sequence is 16 residues long. Germline V CDR1 and CDR2: LGHNA, YNFKEQ.

The chain combines TRBV4-2 with TRBJ1-4; D gene ambiguous. Trimming stripped 1 base from V and 3 bases from J, with 12 bases between. This CDR3 spans 16 amino acids. Per germline, CDR1 LGHNA and CDR2 YNFKEQ. The CDR3 DNA follows: TGTGCCAGCAGCCAAGTTAATGGGAGGGCTAATGAAAAACTGTTTTTT. This encodes CASSQVNGRANEKLFF.

V and J are TRBV6-1 and TRBJ2-7; maybe TRBD1 (6 bases). The V gene's germline CDR1 is MNHNS and CDR2 SASEGT. The V gene lost 4 bases and the J gene lost 0 bases, with 13 bases spanning the gap. The CDR3 runs 15 residues. The CDR3 loop is CASSGLGTFSYEQYF. The CDR3 bases are TGTGCCAGCAGTGGGCTAGGGACATTCTCCTACGAGCAGTACTTC.

The chain uses TRBV28 and TRBJ1-6, with a tentative D call TRBD1 (5 bases). V lost 3 bases and J 10 bases, leaving 13 bases between the germline ends. The CDR3 is made up of 14 amino acids. CDR1 MDHEN and CDR2 SYDVKM come from the germline V gene. The CDR3 nucleotides are TGTGCCAGCAGTTTGACAAGGACACAATCACCCCTCCACTTT. This encodes CASSLTRTQSPLHF. The full variable domain, with the rest looked up from reference TRBV28 and TRBJ1-6, is DVKVTQSSRYLVKRTGEKVFLECVQDMDHENMFWYRQDPGLGLRLIYFSYDVKMKEKGDIPEGYSVSREKKERFSLILESASTNQTSMYLCASSLTRTQSPLHFGNGTRLTVT.

This chain uses TRBV4-3 with TRBJ2-7, with D possibly TRBD1 on 6 matching bases. Trimming took off 0 bases at V and 1 base at J, with 13 bases between the two ends. Germline V gives CDR1 LGHNA, CDR2 YSLEER. The CDR3 is made up of 16 amino acids. CDR3 in DNA: TGCGCCAGCAGCCAAGATTCGGGCAGGGGATCCTACGAGCAGTACTTC. Its translation: CASSQDSGRGSYEQYF.

V and J are TRBV7-2 and TRBJ2-4, with 7 bases matching TRBD2. Unmatched junction bases numbered 14, after V lost 5 bases and J lost 7 bases. From germline, CDR1 is SGHTA and CDR2 FQGNSA. The CDR3 is 16 residues long. CDR3 DNA sequence: TGTGCCAGCAGCCATCCCGGACCGCGGGGGAAGAACATTCAGTACTTC. Residues: CASSHPGPRGKNIQYF.

This clone qualifies as medium-sized. The chain has TRBV6-1 and TRBJ1-1; D may be TRBD1 (6 bases). Trimming shortened V by 5 bases and J by 1 base, and 8 bases separated the two germline ends. The CDR3 loop spans 13 amino acids. Germline loops: CDR1 MNHNS, CDR2 SASEGT. The CDR3 protein is CASSSGENTEAFF. The CDR3 DNA is TGTGCCAGCAGTTCAGGGGAGAACACTGAAGCTTTCTTT.

This clone was counted a single time. The chain recombines TRBV15 with TRBJ2-3, with D possibly matching TRBD2 (5 bases). Germline CDR1 LNHNV, CDR2 YYDKDF (reference sequence). The V and J ends lost 3 bases and 3 bases respectively, with 22 bases between them. CDR3 length equals 18 residues. CDR3 DNA: TGTGCCACCAGCAGTAGGGATTCCTACGGGAAGGGAACAGATACGCAGTATTTT. Protein: CATSSRDSYGKGTDTQYF.

This chain uses TRBV11-1 with TRBJ1-6; 8 bases are shared with TRBD1. CDR1 and CDR2 from the germline V gene are SGHAT and FQDESV (reference sequence). This CDR3 has 14 residues. V was pared by 5 bases and J by 7 bases, with 4 bases of the junction left unmatched. CDR3 coding DNA: TGTGCCAGCAGCCCCGGACAGGGAAATTCACCCCTCCACTTT. Its protein is CASSPGQGNSPLHF.

This sequence joins TRBV6-4 and TRBJ2-3, with D possibly being TRBD2 (6 bases). CDR1 and CDR2 (germline): MRHNA, SNTAGT. This CDR3 spans 16 amino acids. V shed 6 bases and J shed 1 base, with 17 bases lying between them. The CDR3 DNA reads as TGTGCCAGCAGCCCACAATCCGGCGGGGGCACAGATACGCAGTATTTT. It is translated as CASSPQSGGGTDTQYF.

V gene TRBV7-8 combines with J gene TRBJ1-3, with D perhaps TRBD1 (6 bases). Germline lookup yields CDR1 SGHVS and CDR2 FQNEAQ. The germline V and J ends were trimmed by 2 bases and 4 bases, with 9 bases remaining between them. The CDR3 consists of 14 residues. The CDR3 is CASSLQGLGNTIYF. CDR3 nucleotide sequence: TGTGCCAGCAGCTTACAGGGGCTCGGAAACACCATATATTTT.

The chain couples TRBV27 to TRBJ2-7, with 8 nucleotides matching TRBD1. This CDR3 contains 15 residues. CDR1 MNHEY and CDR2 SMNVEV come from the germline V gene (reference sequence). V lost 5 bases to trimming and J lost 0 bases; unmatched junction nucleotides: 6. DNA of the CDR3: TGTGCCAGCAGTGCGGGACAGGCGTCCTCCTACGAGCAGTACTTC. As protein: CASSAGQASSYEQYF.

This clone has more than one count but fewer than ten. The chain couples TRBV9 to TRBJ2-5; D ambiguous. Trimming took off 4 bases at V and 5 bases at J, with 12 bases between the two ends. Germline values: CDR1 SGDLS, CDR2 YYNGEE. CDR3 length: 13 residues. CDR3 in DNA: TGTGCCAGCAGCCCCCTCGCGTGGGAGACCCAGTACTTC. Protein sequence: CASSPLAWETQYF.

The genes are TRBV7-9 and TRBJ2-1; 7 bases fit TRBD1. Germline V lookup: CDR1 SEHNR, CDR2 FQNEAQ (reference sequence). J gave up 7 bases and V 1 base, and 10 bases lay outside the gene matches. This CDR3 spans 16 amino acids. The CDR3: CASSLERGPYGNEQFF. DNA for the CDR3: TGTGCCAGCAGCTTAGAGAGGGGGCCCTATGGAAATGAGCAGTTCTTC. The variable domain in full, completed from reference TRBV7-9 and TRBJ2-1, reads DTGVSQNPRHKITKRGQNVTFRCDPISEHNRLYWYRQTLGQGPEFLTYFQNEAQLEKSRLLSDRFSAERPKGSFSTLEIQRTEQGDSAMYLCASSLERGPYGNEQFFGPGTRLTVL.